The 7 T cell receptor beta chains in this list originate from one sample, sequenced in a study of CD8+CD57+ T cells in acquired aplastic anemia. Genomic DNA, serving as template, underwent TCR beta VDJ and CDR3 profiling. A single record per CDR3 protein comes from TCRdb applying MiXCR to the reads. In the table there are 250,000 to 350,000 distinct CDR3 sequences, roughly three fifths of which are singletons. Material: sorted CD4+, CD8+, or CD8+CD57+ T cells (not recorded which) from PBMCs. The receptors stem from a human donor with severe aplastic anemia or a healthy control (not recorded which).

The CDR3 sequence: CSVFRPLTYEQYF. In DNA form, the CDR3 reads TGCAGCGTATTTAGGCCCCTCACCTACGAGCAGTACTTC. The chain couples TRBV29-1 to TRBJ2-7; D call uncertain. V was trimmed by 6 bases and J by 2 bases, leaving 14 bases between them. The CDR3 length is 13 residues. CDR1 is SQVTM and CDR2 is ANQGSEA in the germline V gene.

This clonotype was counted between two and nine times. V usage is TRBV7-9 and J usage is TRBJ1-1; no definite D call. Germline V gives CDR1 SEHNR, CDR2 FQNEAQ (reference sequence). Trimming took 4 bases from V and 4 from J, leaving 7 bases between them. This CDR3 has 12 amino acids. The CDR3 nucleotides are TGTGCCAGCAGCTCGGACGGCACTGAAGCTTTCTTT. It translates to CASSSDGTEAFF.

Turning to this clonotype: It may be a read error: a sequence one base away is much more abundant. The chain is built from TRBV5-5 and TRBJ1-5; TRBD1 might be the D (5 bases). This CDR3 spans 14 amino acids. Looked up from germline, CDR1 is SGHKS and CDR2 is YYEKEE (reference sequence). CDR3 sequence (DNA): TGTGCCAGCGGCTTGGGAGGGGGCAATCAGCCCCAGCATTTT. Encoded protein: CASGLGGGNQPQHF.

The CDR3 protein is CSGLQGHEKLFF. The DNA for the CDR3 is TGCAGTGGTCTCCAGGGGCATGAAAAACTGTTTTTT. The chain couples TRBV20-1 to TRBJ1-4; a weak D match, TRBD1 (6 bases). V was shortened by 7 bases and J by 6 bases, with 12 bases between the two germline ends. The CDR3 spans 12 residues. Germline CDR1 and CDR2: DFQATT and SNEGSKA (reference sequence).

Only a few counts were recorded for this clonotype. The gene calls are TRBV18 and TRBJ2-7; 10 bases match TRBD2. The V and J ends lost 3 bases and 0 bases, in that order; junction bases with no gene match: 5. The CDR3 is 16 amino acids. Germline-derived CDR1 and CDR2 are KGHSH and LQKENI. The CDR3 loop is CASSPFLAGDSYEQYF. CDR3 nucleotide sequence: TGTGCCAGCTCACCTTTCCTAGCGGGAGACTCCTACGAGCAGTACTTC.

This clonotype was seen many times. V is TRBV9 and J is TRBJ2-2; D perhaps matches TRBD1 (5 bases). Germline CDR1 reads SGDLS; CDR2 reads YYNGEE. V lost 0 bases to trimming and J lost 3 bases, with 12 bases between them. The CDR3 length is 16 residues. CDR3 DNA sequence: TGTGCCAGCAGCGTAGGCTCAGGGTCCCACACCGGGGAGCTGTTTTTT. It specifies CASSVGSGSHTGELFF. Full variable domain (remainder filled in from reference TRBV9 and TRBJ2-2): DSGVTQTPKHLITATGQRVTLRCSPRSGDLSVYWYQQSLDQGLQFLIQYYNGEERAKGNILERFSAQQFPDLHSELNLSSLELGDSALYFCASSVGSGSHTGELFFGEGSRLTVL.

The J gene is TRBJ2-7, the V gene TRBV12-3 or TRBV12-4, with 11 bases identical to TRBD1. The CDR3 spans 13 residues. J was trimmed by 6 bases and V by 8 bases; bases with no gene match: 6. The CDR3 is CASGTGTGGEQYF. The CDR3 nucleotides are TGTGCCAGCGGGACCGGGACAGGGGGCGAGCAGTACTTC.